This section outlines one T cell receptor (beta chain) sequence together with its context. The data were obtained in a study of PD-1 blockade in classical Hodgkin lymphoma. Produced via immunoSEQ multiplex PCR; TCRdb's table is partial and in-frame only. The data hold 50,000 to 85,000 clones, with 65% to 75% observed a single time. The patients all showed relapse after autologous stem cell transplantation, while their brentuximab vedotin exposure varied. The germline V gene encodes CDR1 MNHNY and CDR2 SVGAGI (reference sequence). Trimming removed 10 bases from V and 1 base from J, with 10 bases in between. CDR3 length equals 13 residues.

J is TRBJ2-2 and V is TRBV6-6; no clear D gene. This material consisted of peripheral blood mononuclear cells (PBMCs), taken before the second cycle of nivolumab. The sequence was obtained from a human donor with classical Hodgkin lymphoma. For the CDR3, the DNA is TGTGCCACCCAGAAAATGAACACCGGGGAGCTGTTTTTT. It encodes CATQKMNTGELFF.